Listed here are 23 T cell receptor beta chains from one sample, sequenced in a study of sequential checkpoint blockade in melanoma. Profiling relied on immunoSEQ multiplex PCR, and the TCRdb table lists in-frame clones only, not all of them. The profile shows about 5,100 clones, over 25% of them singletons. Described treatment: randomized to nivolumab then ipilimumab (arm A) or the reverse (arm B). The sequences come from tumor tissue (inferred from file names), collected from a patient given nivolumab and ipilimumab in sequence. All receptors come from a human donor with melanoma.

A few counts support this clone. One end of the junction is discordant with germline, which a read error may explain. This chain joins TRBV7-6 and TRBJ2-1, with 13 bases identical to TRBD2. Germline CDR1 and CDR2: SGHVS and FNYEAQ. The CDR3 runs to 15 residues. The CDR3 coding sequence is TGTGCTAGCAGCCGCGGGACTAGCGGGGCGAATGAGCAGTTCTTC. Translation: CASSRGTSGANEQFF.

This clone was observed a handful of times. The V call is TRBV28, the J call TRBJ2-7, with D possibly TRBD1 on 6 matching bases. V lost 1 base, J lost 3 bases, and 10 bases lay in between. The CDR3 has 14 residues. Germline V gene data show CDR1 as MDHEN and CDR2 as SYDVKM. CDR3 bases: TGTGCCAGCAGTTTATCGGCAGGGGTCTACGAGCAGTACTTC. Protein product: CASSLSAGVYEQYF.

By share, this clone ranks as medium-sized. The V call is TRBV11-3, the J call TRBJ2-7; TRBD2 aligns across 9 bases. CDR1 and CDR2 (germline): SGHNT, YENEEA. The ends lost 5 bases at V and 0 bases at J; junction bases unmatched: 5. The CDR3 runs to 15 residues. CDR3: CASSLGLANSYEQYF. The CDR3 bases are TGTGCCAGCAGCCTCGGACTAGCGAACTCCTACGAGCAGTACTTC.

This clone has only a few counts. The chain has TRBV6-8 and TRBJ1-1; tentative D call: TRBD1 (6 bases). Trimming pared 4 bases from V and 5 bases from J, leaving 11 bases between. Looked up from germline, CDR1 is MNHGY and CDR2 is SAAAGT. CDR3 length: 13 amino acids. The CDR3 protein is CASSSTGLTEAFF. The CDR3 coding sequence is TGTGCCAGCAGTTCCACAGGGTTGACTGAAGCTTTCTTT.

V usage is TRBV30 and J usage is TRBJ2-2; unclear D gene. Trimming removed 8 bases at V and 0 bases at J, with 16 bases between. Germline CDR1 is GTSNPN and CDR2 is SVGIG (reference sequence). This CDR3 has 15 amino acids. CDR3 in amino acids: CATSRGTANTGELFF. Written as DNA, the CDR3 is TGTGCCACCTCCAGAGGCACAGCGAACACCGGGGAGCTGTTTTTT.

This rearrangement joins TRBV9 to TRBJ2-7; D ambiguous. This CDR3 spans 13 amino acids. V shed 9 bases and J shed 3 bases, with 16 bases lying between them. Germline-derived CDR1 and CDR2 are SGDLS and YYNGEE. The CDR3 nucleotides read TGTGCCATTACAATCTTGGACGGCTACGAGCAGTACTTC. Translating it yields CAITILDGYEQYF.

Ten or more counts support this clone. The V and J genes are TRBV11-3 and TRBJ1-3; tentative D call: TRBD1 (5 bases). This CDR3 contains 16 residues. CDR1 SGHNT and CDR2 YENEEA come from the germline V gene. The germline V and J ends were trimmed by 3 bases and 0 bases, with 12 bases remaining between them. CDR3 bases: TGTGCCAGCAGCTTTGGGGACGTCGGCTCTGGAAACACCATATATTTT. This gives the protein CASSFGDVGSGNTIYF.

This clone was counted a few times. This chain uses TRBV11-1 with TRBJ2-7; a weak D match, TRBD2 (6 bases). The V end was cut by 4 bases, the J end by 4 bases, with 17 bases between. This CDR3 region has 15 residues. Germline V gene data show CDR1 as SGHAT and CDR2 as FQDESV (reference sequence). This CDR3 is CASSSGLGIGYEQYF. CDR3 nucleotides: TGTGCCAGCAGCTCGGGACTGGGAATTGGATACGAGCAGTACTTC.

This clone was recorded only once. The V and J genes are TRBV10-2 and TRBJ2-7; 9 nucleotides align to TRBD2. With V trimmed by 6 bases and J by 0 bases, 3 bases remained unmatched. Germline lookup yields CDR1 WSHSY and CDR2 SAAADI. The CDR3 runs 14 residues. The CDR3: CASSLAGISYEQYF. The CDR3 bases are TGCGCCAGCAGCCTAGCGGGAATCTCCTACGAGCAGTACTTC.

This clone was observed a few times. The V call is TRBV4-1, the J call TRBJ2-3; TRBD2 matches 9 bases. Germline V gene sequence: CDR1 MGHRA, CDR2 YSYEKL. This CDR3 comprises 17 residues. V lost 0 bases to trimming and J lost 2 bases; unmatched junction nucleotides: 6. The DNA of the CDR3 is TGCGCCAGCAGCCAAGATTTTGCGGGAGGGATCACAGATACGCAGTATTTT. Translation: CASSQDFAGGITDTQYF.

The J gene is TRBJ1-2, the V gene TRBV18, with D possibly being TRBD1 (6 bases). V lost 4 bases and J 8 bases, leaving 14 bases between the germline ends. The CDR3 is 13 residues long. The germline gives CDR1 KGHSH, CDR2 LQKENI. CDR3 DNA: TGTGCCAGCTCACTACGGACAGTTATGGGCTACACCTTC. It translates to CASSLRTVMGYTF. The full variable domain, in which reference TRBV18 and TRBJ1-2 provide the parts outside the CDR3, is NAGVMQNPRHLVRRRGQEARLRCSPMKGHSHVYWYRQLPEEGLKFMVYLQKENIIDESGMPKERFSAEFPKEGPSILRIQQVVRGDSAAYFCASSLRTVMGYTFGSGTRLTVV.

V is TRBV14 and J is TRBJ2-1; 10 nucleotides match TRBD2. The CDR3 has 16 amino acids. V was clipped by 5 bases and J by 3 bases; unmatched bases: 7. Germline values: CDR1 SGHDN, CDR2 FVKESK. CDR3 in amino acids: CASSYGLAGDYNEQFF. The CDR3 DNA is TGTGCCAGCAGCTATGGCCTAGCGGGAGACTACAATGAGCAGTTCTTC.

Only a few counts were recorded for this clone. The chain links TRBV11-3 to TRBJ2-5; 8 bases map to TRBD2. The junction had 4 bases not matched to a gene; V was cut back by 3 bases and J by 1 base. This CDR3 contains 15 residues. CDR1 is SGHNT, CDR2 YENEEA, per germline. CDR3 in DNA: TGTGCCAGCAGCTTGGCCGGGACTAGCCAAGAGACCCAGTACTTC. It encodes CASSLAGTSQETQYF.

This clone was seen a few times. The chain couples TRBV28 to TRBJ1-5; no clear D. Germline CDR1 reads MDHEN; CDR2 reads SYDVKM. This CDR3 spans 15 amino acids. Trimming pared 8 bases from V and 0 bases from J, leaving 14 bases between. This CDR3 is CASGLGVYSNQPQHF. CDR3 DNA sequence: TGTGCCAGCGGCCTTGGTGTGTATAGCAATCAGCCCCAGCATTTT.

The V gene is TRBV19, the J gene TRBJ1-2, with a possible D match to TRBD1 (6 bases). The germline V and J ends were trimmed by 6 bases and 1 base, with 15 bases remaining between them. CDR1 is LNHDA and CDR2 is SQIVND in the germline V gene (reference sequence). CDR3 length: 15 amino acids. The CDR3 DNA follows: TGTGCCAGTAGGATCCGGGACACCCATAACTATGGCTACACCTTC. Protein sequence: CASRIRDTHNYGYTF.

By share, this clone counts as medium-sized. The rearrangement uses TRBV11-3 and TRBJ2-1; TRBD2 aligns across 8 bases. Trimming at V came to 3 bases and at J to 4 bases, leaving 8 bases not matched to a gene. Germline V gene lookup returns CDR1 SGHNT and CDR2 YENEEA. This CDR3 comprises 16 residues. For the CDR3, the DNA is TGTGCCAGCAGCTTCAGTGGGACTAGTGGTTACAATGAGCAGTTCTTC. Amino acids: CASSFSGTSGYNEQFF.

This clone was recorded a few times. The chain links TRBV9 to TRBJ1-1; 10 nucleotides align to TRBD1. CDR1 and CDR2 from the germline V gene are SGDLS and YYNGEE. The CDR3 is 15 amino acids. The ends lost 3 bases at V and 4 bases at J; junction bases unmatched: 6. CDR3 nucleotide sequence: TGTGCCAGCAGCGCGACGGGGGACAGGGGCACTGAAGCTTTCTTT. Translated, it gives CASSATGDRGTEAFF.

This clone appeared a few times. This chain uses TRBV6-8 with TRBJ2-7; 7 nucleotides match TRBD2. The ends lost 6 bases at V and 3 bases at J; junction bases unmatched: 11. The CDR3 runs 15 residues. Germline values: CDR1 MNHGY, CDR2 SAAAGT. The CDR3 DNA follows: TGTGCCAGCAGCACCGCCCCTAGCGGTTACTACGAGCAGTACTTC. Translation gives CASSTAPSGYYEQYF.

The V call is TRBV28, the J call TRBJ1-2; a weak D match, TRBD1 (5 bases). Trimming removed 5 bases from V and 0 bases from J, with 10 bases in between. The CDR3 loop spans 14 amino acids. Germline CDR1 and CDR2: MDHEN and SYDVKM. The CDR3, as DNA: TGTGCCAGCAGTCCGCAGGGAACTAACTATGGCTACACCTTC. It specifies CASSPQGTNYGYTF.

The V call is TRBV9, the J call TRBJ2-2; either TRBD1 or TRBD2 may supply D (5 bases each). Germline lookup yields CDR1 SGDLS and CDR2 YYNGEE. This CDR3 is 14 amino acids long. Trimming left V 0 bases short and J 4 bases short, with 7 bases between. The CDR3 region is CASSVGGITGELFF. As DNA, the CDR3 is TGTGCCAGCAGCGTAGGGGGGATCACCGGGGAGCTGTTTTTT.

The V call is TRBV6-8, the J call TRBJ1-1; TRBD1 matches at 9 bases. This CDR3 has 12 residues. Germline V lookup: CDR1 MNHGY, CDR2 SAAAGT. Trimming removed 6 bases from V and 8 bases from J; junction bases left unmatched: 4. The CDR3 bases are TGTGCCAGCAGCCGTGACAGGGGGGAAGCTTTCTTT. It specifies CASSRDRGEAFF.

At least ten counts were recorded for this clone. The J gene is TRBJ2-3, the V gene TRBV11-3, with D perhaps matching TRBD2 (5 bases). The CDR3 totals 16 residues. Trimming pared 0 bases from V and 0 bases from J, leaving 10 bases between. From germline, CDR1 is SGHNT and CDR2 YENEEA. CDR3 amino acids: CASSLESGWSTDTQYF. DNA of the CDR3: TGTGCCAGCAGCTTAGAGAGCGGCTGGAGCACAGATACGCAGTATTTT.

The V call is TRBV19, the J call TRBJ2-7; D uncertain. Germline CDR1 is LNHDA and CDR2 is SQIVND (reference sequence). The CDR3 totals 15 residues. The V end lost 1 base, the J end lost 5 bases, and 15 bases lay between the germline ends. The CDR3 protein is CASSIGGRKPHEQYF. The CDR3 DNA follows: TGTGCCAGTAGTATAGGCGGTAGGAAACCCCACGAGCAGTACTTC.